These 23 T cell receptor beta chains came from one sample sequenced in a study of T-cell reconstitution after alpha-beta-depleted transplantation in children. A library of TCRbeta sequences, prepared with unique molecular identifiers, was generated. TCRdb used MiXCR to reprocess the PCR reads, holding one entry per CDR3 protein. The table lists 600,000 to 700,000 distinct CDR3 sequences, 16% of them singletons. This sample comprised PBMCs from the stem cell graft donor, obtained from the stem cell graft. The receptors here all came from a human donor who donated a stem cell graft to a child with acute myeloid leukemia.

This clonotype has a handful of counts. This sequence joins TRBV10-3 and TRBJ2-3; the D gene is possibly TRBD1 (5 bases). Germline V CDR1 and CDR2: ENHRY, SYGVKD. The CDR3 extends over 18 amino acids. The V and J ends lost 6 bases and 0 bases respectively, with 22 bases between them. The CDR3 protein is CAISGLTLDISSTDTQYF. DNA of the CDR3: TGTGCCATCAGCGGGTTGACCTTGGACATATCTAGCACAGATACGCAGTATTTT.

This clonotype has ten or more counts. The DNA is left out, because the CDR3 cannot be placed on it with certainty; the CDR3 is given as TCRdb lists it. This CDR3 is CASSLVTFGVETQYF. The chain links TRBV12-3 or TRBV12-4 to TRBJ2-5. The CDR3 totals 15 residues, both ends included.

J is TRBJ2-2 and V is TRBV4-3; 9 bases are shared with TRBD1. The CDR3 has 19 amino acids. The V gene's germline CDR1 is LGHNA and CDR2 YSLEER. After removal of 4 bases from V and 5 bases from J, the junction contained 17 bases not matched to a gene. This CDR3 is CASSPGALQGQGGTGELFF. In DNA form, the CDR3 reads TGCGCCAGCAGCCCCGGAGCCCTCCAGGGACAGGGTGGGACCGGGGAGCTGTTTTTT.

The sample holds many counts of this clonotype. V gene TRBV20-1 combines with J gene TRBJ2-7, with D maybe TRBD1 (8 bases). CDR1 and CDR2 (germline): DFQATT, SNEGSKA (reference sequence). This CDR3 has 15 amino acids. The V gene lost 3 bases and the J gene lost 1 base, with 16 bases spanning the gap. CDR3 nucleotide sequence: TGCAGTGCTAGTCTAAGCGGGACAGGTTCCTACGAGCAGTACTTC. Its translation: CSASLSGTGSYEQYF.

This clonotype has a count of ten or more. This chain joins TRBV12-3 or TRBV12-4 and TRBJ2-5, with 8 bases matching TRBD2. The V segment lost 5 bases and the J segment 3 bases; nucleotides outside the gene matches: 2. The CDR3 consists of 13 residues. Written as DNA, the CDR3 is TGTGCCAGCAGTCGGACTAGCAAAGAGACCCAGTACTTC. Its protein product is CASSRTSKETQYF.

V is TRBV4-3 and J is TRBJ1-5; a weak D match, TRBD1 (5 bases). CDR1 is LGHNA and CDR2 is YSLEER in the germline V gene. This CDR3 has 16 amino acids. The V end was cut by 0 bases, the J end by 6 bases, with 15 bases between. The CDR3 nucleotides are TGCGCCAGCAGCCAAGAAGCAGGGTCCCCCTCTCAGCCCCAGCATTTT. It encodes CASSQEAGSPSQPQHF.

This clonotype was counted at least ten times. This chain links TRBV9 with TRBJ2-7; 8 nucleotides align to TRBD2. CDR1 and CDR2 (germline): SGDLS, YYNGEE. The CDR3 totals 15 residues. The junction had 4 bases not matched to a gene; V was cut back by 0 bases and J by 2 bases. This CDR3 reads CASSVGTSLTYEQYF. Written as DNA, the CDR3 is TGTGCCAGCAGCGTAGGGACTAGCTTAACCTACGAGCAGTACTTC. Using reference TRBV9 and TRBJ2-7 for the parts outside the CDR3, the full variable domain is DSGVTQTPKHLITATGQRVTLRCSPRSGDLSVYWYQQSLDQGLQFLIQYYNGEERAKGNILERFSAQQFPDLHSELNLSSLELGDSALYFCASSVGTSLTYEQYFGPGTRLTVT.

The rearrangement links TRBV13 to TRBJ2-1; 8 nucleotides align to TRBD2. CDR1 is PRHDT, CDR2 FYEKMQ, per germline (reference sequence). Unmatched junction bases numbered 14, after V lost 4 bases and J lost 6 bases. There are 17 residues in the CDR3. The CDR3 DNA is TGTGCCAGCAGCTCATCGGGAGGGCGGGGGCGTACCAATGAGCAGTTCTTC. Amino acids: CASSSSGGRGRTNEQFF. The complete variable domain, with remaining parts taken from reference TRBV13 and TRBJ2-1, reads AAGVIQSPRHLIKEKRETATLKCYPIPRHDTVYWYQQGPGQDPQFLISFYEKMQSDKGSIPDRFSAQQFSDYHSELNMSSLELGDSALYFCASSSSGGRGRTNEQFFGPGTRLTVL.

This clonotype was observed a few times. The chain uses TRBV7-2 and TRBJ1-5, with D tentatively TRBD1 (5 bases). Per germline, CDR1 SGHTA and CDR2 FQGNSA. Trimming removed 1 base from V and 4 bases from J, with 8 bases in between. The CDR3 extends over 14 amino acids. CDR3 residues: CASSLVQVNQPQHF. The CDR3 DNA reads TGTGCCAGCAGCTTAGTACAGGTTAATCAGCCCCAGCATTTT.

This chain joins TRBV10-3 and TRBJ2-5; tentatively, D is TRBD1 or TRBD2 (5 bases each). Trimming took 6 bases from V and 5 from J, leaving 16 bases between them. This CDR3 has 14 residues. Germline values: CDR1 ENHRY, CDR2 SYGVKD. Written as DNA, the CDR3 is TGTGCCATCAGAGCGACAGAGGGTCTGGAGACCCAGTACTTC. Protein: CAIRATEGLETQYF.

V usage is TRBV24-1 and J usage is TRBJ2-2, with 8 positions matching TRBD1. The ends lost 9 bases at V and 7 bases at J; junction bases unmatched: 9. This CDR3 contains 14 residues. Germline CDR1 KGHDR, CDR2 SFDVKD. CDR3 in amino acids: CATQGQGEVGELFF. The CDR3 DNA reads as TGTGCCACCCAAGGACAGGGTGAAGTCGGGGAGCTGTTTTTT.

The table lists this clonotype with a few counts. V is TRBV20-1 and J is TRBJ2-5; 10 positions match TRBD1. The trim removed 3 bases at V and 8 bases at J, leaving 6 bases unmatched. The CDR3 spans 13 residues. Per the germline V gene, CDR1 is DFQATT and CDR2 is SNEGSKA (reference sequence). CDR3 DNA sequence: TGCAGTGCTAGGCCCGGACAGGGGGGAACCCAGTACTTC. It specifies CSARPGQGGTQYF.

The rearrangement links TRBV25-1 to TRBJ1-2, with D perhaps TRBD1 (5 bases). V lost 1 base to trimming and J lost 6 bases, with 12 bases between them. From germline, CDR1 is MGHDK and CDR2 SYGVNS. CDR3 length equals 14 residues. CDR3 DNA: TGTGCCAGCAGTGAATGGGGAGGGGCGCATGGCTACACCTTC. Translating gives CASSEWGGAHGYTF.

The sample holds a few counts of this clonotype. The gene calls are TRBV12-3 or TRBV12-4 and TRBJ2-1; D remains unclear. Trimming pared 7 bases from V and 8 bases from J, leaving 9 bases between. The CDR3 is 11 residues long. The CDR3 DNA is TGTGCCAGCACCCACTCCTATGAGCAGTTCTTC. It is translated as CASTHSYEQFF.

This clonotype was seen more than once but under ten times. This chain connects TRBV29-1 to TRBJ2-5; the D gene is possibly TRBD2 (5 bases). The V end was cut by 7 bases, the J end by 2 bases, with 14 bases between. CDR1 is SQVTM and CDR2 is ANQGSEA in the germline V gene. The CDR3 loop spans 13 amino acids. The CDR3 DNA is TGCAGCGCCGGATCCCTAGCTCAAGAGACCCAGTACTTC. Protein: CSAGSLAQETQYF.

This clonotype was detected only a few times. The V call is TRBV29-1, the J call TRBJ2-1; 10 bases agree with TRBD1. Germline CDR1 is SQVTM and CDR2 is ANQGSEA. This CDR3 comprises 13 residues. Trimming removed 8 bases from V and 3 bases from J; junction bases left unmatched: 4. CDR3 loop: CSTWTGGYNEQFF. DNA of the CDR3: TGCAGCACTTGGACAGGGGGCTACAATGAGCAGTTCTTC.

The CDR3 sequence is CASSPRPYRAYNSPLHF. The CDR3 nucleotides are TGTGCCAGCAGCCCCCGACCCTACAGGGCGTATAATTCACCCCTCCACTTT. This chain joins TRBV7-9 and TRBJ1-6; D perhaps matches TRBD1 (6 bases). V was trimmed by 5 bases and J by 4 bases, leaving 18 bases between them. Germline V gene lookup returns CDR1 SEHNR and CDR2 FQNEAQ (reference sequence). The CDR3 length is 17 residues.

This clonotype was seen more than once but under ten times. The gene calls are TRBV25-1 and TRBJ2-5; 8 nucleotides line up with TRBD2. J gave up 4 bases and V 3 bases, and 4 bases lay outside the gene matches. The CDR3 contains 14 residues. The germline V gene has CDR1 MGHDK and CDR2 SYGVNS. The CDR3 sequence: CASSEAGGRETQYF. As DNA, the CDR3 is TGTGCCAGCAGTGAGGCGGGGGGAAGAGAGACCCAGTACTTC.

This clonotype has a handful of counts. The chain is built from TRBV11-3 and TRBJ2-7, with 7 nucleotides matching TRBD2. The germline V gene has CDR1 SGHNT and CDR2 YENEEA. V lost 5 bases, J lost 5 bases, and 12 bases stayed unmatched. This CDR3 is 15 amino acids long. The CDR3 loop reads CASSPRTRAHDEQYF. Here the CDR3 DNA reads TGTGCCAGCAGCCCCCGGACTAGGGCACATGACGAGCAGTACTTC.

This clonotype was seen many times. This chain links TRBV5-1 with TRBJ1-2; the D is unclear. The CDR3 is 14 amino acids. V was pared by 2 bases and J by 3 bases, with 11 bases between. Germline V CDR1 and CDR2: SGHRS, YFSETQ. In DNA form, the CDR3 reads TGCGCCAGCAGCTTAAGGTTGCAGGACTATGGCTACACCTTC. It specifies CASSLRLQDYGYTF.

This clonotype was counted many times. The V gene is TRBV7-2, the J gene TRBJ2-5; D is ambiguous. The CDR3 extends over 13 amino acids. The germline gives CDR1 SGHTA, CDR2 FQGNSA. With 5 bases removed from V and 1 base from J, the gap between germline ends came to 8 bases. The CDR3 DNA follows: TGTGCCAGCAGCCGGACCATCCAAGAGACCCAGTACTTC. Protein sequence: CASSRTIQETQYF.

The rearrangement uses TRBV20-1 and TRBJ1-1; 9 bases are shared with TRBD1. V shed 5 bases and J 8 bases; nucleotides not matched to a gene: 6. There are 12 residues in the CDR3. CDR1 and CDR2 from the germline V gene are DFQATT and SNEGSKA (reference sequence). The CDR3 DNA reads TGCAGTGCTTCCGGGACAGGGTGGGAAGCTTTCTTT. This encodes CSASGTGWEAFF.

In DNA, the CDR3 is TGCAGCGTCCCACAGGATGGCGGCTACACCTTC. It specifies CSVPQDGGYTF. The chain uses TRBV29-1 and TRBJ1-2; D might be TRBD1 (5 bases). Trimming took 6 bases from V and 8 from J, leaving 13 bases between them. This CDR3 has 11 residues. CDR1 is SQVTM and CDR2 is ANQGSEA in the germline V gene.